This TCR beta chain comes out of a study of blood T cells in healthy people across ages. With a J-beta primer mix and a sample-barcoded 5' primer, a second PCR ran roughly 7 to 11 cycles. TCRdb reprocessed the 5' RACE reads via MiXCR and lists one record per CDR3 protein. Of about a million distinct CDR3 sequences in the sample, roughly two fifths were seen once. Study results and limitations: Diversity estimated from one million T cells was considered an underestimate.

This CDR3 has 13 residues. Germline CDR1 and CDR2: DFQATT and SNEGSKA (reference sequence). The J segment lost 5 bases and the V segment lost 4 bases, leaving 4 bases of the junction unmatched. This clonotype came up a few times. Its specificity is unknown. The TCR originated in a man aged 18 to 29 in good health. The sample taken for sequencing was blood. The chain combines TRBV20-1 with TRBJ2-1; 8 nucleotides match TRBD2. DNA for the CDR3: TGCAGTGCTACGGGGGGGTTACACAATGAGCAGTTCTTC. Translation gives CSATGGLHNEQFF.